This TCR beta chain was recorded in a study of blood T cell repertoires in COVID-19 (dated by TCRdb to between 2020 and 2021). For the wider study: Collaborator samples came from the United States, Italy and Spain and covered acute and convalescent phases of COVID-19. The prospective study material was composed of cDNA or gDNA derived from T cells, B-cell-depleted T cells, or PBMCs. Deeply sampled blood TCRbeta repertoires from subjects exposed to, actively infected with, or recovered from COVID-19 were included in the dataset. The repertoires were released in a freely available public database intended as a resource for research on the immune response to SARS-CoV-2. The samples were drawn from two sources: the first 160 participants of the ongoing ImmuneRACE study, and 1,254 subjects contributed by 6 global collaborators. Nearly every sample came with metadata listing a de-identified subject ID, COVID-19 status, age in years and sex. HLA class I and class II types, where available, came from metadata supplied by the sample provider rather than from assay-based typing. What the research found in general, with its limitations: The quantity of clinical and demographic metadata differed by source and by participant and was supplied without curation.

The CDR3 covers 15 residues, taking in both the cysteine and the phenylalanine. Only the CDR3 DNA stays, 45 bases, in frame from base 1. Taken from the germline V gene, the CDR1 and CDR2 loops are MNHEY and SVGAGI. V has 6 bases trimmed and J has 3 bases trimmed; junction bases matching no gene number 9. As for this clone: No antigen is known for it. No per-base quality is available; no much larger clone lies one base away.

One collaborating source in Seattle enrolled patients while the patients were actively infected and followed the patients over time throughout the course of disease. Collaborating institutions collected whole blood in K2EDTA tubes following their own protocols. Collaborator samples were shipped for TCRbeta analysis as frozen whole blood, isolated PBMCs, or DNA extracted from either sample type. TCRbeta CDR3 regions were amplified from genomic DNA using the immunoSEQ Assay, a bias-controlled multiplex PCR. Per the authors' processing: Nucleated cell counts per sample were estimated from amplification of reference gene primers within the assay. To quantify the absolute abundance of each unique TCRbeta CDR3 rearrangement, sequence reads were collapsed and filtered. For each sample, productive Simpson clonality was calculated as the square root of Simpson's diversity index over productive rearrangements. The table was pulled from immuneACCESS by TCRdb, which kept in-frame rearrangements only. Such tables lose some clones; where checked, under half of the loss comes from unresolved V genes, and the rest has no known cause. D and trimming were read from the DNA, whereas the V and J calls and clone size are those reported in that table. For this sample the table gives 200,000 to 250,000 clones, of which 83% were detected only once. Roughly 1.2% of the sample is taken by the ten largest.

This sequence uses TRBV6-5 and TRBJ2-5; the junction holds 8 bases that match TRBD2. This receptor was obtained from a woman aged 25 to 39 with COVID-19, enrolled during active disease. Sequencing used peripheral blood. The CDR3 here reads CASRTRLAHKETQYF. The bases read TGTGCCAGCAGGACCCGACTAGCGCATAAAGAGACCCAGTACTTC.